The 30 T cell receptor beta chains in this list originate from one sample, sequenced in a study of beta chain features in type 1 diabetes. TCRB transcripts that were expressed got sequenced, as all of the isolated RNA had been reverse transcribed. Method: immunoSEQ multiplex PCR; TCRdb's copy keeps in-frame clones and lacks some. The sample consists of hundreds of thousands of clones, 15% to 17% of them appearing once. What was sequenced was naive CD4+ T cells from blood. Receptor source: a man between 18 and 35 years old in good health.

This clone has just a few counts. V gene TRBV7-7 combines with J gene TRBJ2-7, with a tentative D call TRBD1 (6 bases). Germline values: CDR1 SSHAT, CDR2 FNYEAQ (reference sequence). This CDR3 has 15 residues. Trimming cost V 5 bases and J 2 bases, with 16 bases left between them. For the CDR3, the DNA is TGTGCCAGCAGCCGAGGGGGATTAGGGGCCTACGAGCAGTACTTC. This codes for CASSRGGLGAYEQYF.

The chain employs TRBV7-2 and TRBJ2-1, with D possibly matching TRBD2 (5 bases). The CDR3 spans 15 residues. Trimming pared 5 bases from V and 7 bases from J, leaving 18 bases between. CDR1 SGHTA and CDR2 FQGNSA come from the germline V gene. CDR3 protein: CASSPRISRGNEQFF. Here the CDR3 DNA reads TGTGCCAGCAGCCCTCGGATATCCCGAGGGAATGAGCAGTTCTTC. The full variable domain, in which reference TRBV7-2 and TRBJ2-1 provide the parts outside the CDR3, is GAGVSQSPSNKVTEKGKDVELRCDPISGHTALYWYRQSLGQGLEFLIYFQGNSAPDKSGLPSDRFSAERTGGSVSTLTIQRTQQEDSAVYLCASSPRISRGNEQFFGPGTRLTVL.

Only a few counts were recorded for this clone. The chain combines TRBV2 with TRBJ2-6; no clear D. The length of the CDR3 is 15 residues. V lost 5 bases, J lost 0 bases, and 8 bases lay in between. CDR1 and CDR2 from the germline V gene are SNHLY and FYNNEI. CDR3 coding DNA: TGTGCCAGCAGTCCACGGTTCTCTGGGGCCAACGTCCTGACTTTC. Protein: CASSPRFSGANVLTF.

CDR3 region: CAWAVPLGYGYTF. The CDR3 bases are TGTGCCTGGGCTGTGCCCCTGGGCTATGGCTACACCTTC. This rearrangement joins TRBV30 to TRBJ1-2; D is unresolved. With 5 bases removed from V and 4 bases from J, the gap between germline ends came to 14 bases. Germline V gene lookup returns CDR1 GTSNPN and CDR2 SVGIG (reference sequence). The CDR3 covers 13 residues.

The J gene is TRBJ1-3, the V gene TRBV27, with 11 bases matching TRBD1. This CDR3 comprises 16 residues. V shed 6 bases, J shed 0 bases, and the junction held 4 bases outside the gene matches. Germline CDR1 MNHEY, CDR2 SMNVEV (reference sequence). DNA for the CDR3: TGTGCCAGCAGAGGACAGGGGGCCGGCTCTGGAAACACCATATATTTT. Translating it yields CASRGQGAGSGNTIYF.

This clone has only a few counts. The chain combines TRBV5-1 with TRBJ2-3; 9 bases are shared with TRBD2. V shed 5 bases and J 4 bases; nucleotides not matched to a gene: 2. The CDR3 covers 13 residues. The germline V gene has CDR1 SGHRS and CDR2 YFSETQ. CDR3 bases: TGCGCCAGCAGGCCTAGCGGGGCAGATACGCAGTATTTT. It translates to CASRPSGADTQYF.

The gene calls are TRBV7-6 and TRBJ1-3, with TRBD1 matching over 7 bases. The CDR3 consists of 17 residues. Germline V lookup: CDR1 SGHVS, CDR2 FNYEAQ. V was pared by 3 bases and J by 0 bases, with 8 bases of the junction left unmatched. The DNA for the CDR3 is TGTGCCAGCAGCTTTAGCCGAGACAGGGTCTCTGGAAACACCATATATTTT. This encodes CASSFSRDRVSGNTIYF.

The chain is built from TRBV7-2 and TRBJ1-4; D is possibly TRBD1 (6 bases). Trimming left V 3 bases short and J 3 bases short, with 11 bases between. The CDR3 sequence is 15 residues long. Germline V lookup: CDR1 SGHTA, CDR2 FQGNSA. The CDR3 region is CASSFRGGANEKLFF. The CDR3 DNA sequence: TGTGCCAGCAGCTTCAGGGGTGGGGCTAATGAAAAACTGTTTTTT.

This clone was observed a handful of times. The CDR3 DNA sequence: TGTGCCAGCAGTGCCTATGGTCGAGGGGGCTCCTACAATGAGCAGTTCTTC. Amino acid sequence: CASSAYGRGGSYNEQFF. This chain links TRBV27 with TRBJ2-1, with D possibly TRBD1 on 6 matching bases. The CDR3 totals 17 residues. Trimming took off 5 bases at V and 0 bases at J, with 17 bases between the two ends. The germline V gene has CDR1 MNHEY and CDR2 SMNVEV (reference sequence).

V gene TRBV20-1 combines with J gene TRBJ1-1, with unresolved D. The CDR3 is 10 residues long. CDR1 is DFQATT, CDR2 SNEGSKA, per germline (reference sequence). The V end lost 8 bases, the J end lost 5 bases, and 9 bases lay between the germline ends. The CDR3 sequence is CSPPSTEAFF. As DNA, the CDR3 is TGCAGTCCCCCCTCTACTGAAGCTTTCTTT.

This clone appeared a few times. V is TRBV30 and J is TRBJ2-2; D perhaps matches TRBD1 (7 bases). The CDR3 covers 13 residues. The germline V gene has CDR1 GTSNPN and CDR2 SVGIG (reference sequence). V was clipped by 4 bases and J by 5 bases, with 11 bases between them. CDR3: CAWNRGGTGELFF. Written as DNA, the CDR3 is TGTGCCTGGAACAGGGGAGGAACCGGGGAGCTGTTTTTT.

The rearrangement uses TRBV18 and TRBJ2-2; 8 positions match TRBD2. The ends lost 3 bases at V and 1 base at J; junction bases unmatched: 4. Germline lookup yields CDR1 KGHSH and CDR2 LQKENI. The CDR3 is 16 amino acids. CDR3 loop: CASSPRSGRNTGELFF. The CDR3, as DNA: TGTGCCAGCTCACCTCGCAGCGGGAGGAACACCGGGGAGCTGTTTTTT.

This clone came up a few times. The rearrangement links TRBV5-4 to TRBJ2-3; 10 bases align to TRBD1. V gave up 5 bases and J gave up 3 bases; unmatched junction bases: 6. There are 15 residues in the CDR3. In germline, CDR1 is SGHNT, CDR2 YYREEE (reference sequence). CDR3 amino acids: CASSRQGAGTDTQYF. CDR3 coding DNA: TGTGCCAGCAGTAGACAGGGGGCTGGAACAGATACGCAGTATTTT.

The CDR3 coding sequence is TGTGCCAGCAGTTTGGGGGGGGCCGTTAATACGCAGTATTTT. Translated: CASSLGGAVNTQYF. This sequence joins TRBV27 and TRBJ2-3; tentative D call: TRBD2 (7 bases). Trimming removed 3 bases from V and 7 bases from J, with 14 bases in between. The CDR3 contains 14 residues. Germline V gene lookup returns CDR1 MNHEY and CDR2 SMNVEV (reference sequence).

As concerns this clone: Other nucleotide sequences in the sample specify the same CDR3. The V and J genes are TRBV4-2 and TRBJ1-1, with D uncertain. CDR1 is LGHNA and CDR2 is YNFKEQ in the germline V gene. There are 15 residues in the CDR3. V lost 0 bases, J lost 2 bases, and 10 bases lay in between. In DNA, the CDR3 is TGTGCCAGCAGCCAAGATCACCAGAAAAACACTGAAGCTTTCTTT. It translates to CASSQDHQKNTEAFF.

This clone was seen a few times. The chain employs TRBV14 and TRBJ1-3; no clear D. The germline V and J ends were trimmed by 2 bases and 4 bases, with 12 bases remaining between them. Germline V gene lookup returns CDR1 SGHDN and CDR2 FVKESK. The CDR3 has 15 residues. CDR3 DNA: TGTGCCAGCAGCCAAATAATAGGATCAGGAAACACCATATATTTT. This sequence encodes CASSQIIGSGNTIYF. The complete variable domain, with remaining parts taken from reference TRBV14 and TRBJ1-3, reads EAGVTQFPSHSVIEKGQTVTLRCDPISGHDNLYWYRRVMGKEIKFLLHFVKESKQDESGMPNNRFLAERTGGTYSTLKVQPAELEDSGVYFCASSQIIGSGNTIYFGEGSWLTVV.

This CDR3 reads CASTFSGVPGELFF. The CDR3 nucleotides read TGTGCCAGCACCTTTTCGGGGGTTCCCGGGGAGCTGTTTTTT. The chain uses TRBV11-2 and TRBJ2-2; weak D call: TRBD2 (6 bases). Germline V gives CDR1 SGHAT, CDR2 FQNNGV. The length of the CDR3 is 14 residues. V gave up 7 bases and J gave up 6 bases, with 15 bases separating them.

This clone was recorded a few times. The rearrangement joins TRBV25-1 to TRBJ2-3; 9 nucleotides agree with TRBD1. CDR1 MGHDK and CDR2 SYGVNS come from the germline V gene. This CDR3 region has 16 residues. V dropped 4 bases and J dropped 3; count of bases not matched to a gene: 8. The CDR3 spells CASSVGTGRGTDTQYF. In DNA form, the CDR3 reads TGTGCCAGCAGTGTTGGGACAGGGCGAGGGACAGATACGCAGTATTTT.

The genes are TRBV28 and TRBJ2-7; TRBD1 matches 8 bases. From germline, CDR1 is MDHEN and CDR2 SYDVKM. Unmatched junction bases numbered 4, after V lost 10 bases and J lost 5 bases. The CDR3 spans 11 residues. The CDR3 nucleotides read TGTGCCACGGACAGGGTAGACGAGCAGTACTTC. The encoded protein is CATDRVDEQYF.

V usage is TRBV7-2 and J usage is TRBJ1-1; TRBD1 might be the D (5 bases). Trimming removed 5 bases at V and 6 bases at J, with 13 bases between. The CDR3 is 13 residues long. Germline assignment: CDR1 SGHTA and CDR2 FQGNSA. CDR3: CASSPFIGAEAFF. CDR3 DNA sequence: TGTGCCAGCAGCCCCTTCATAGGGGCTGAAGCTTTCTTT.

This clone was seen many times. The chain has TRBV4-2 and TRBJ2-7, with 7 bases that match TRBD1. Trimming cost V 4 bases and J 4 bases; bases outside gene matches: 7. There are 14 residues in the CDR3. CDR1 LGHNA and CDR2 YNFKEQ come from the germline V gene. The CDR3 region has the DNA TGTGCCAGCAGCCGAGAAGCAGGGGGATACGAGCAGTACTTC. It yields the protein CASSREAGGYEQYF.

This chain links TRBV7-9 with TRBJ1-1; perhaps TRBD1 as D (5 bases). Between the trimmed V and J ends, which lost 7 bases and 0 bases, there was a span of 15 bases. Germline V gives CDR1 SEHNR, CDR2 FQNEAQ (reference sequence). The CDR3 is made up of 15 amino acids. In DNA form, the CDR3 reads TGTGCCAGCACCACTTTTGGGGCTATGAACACTGAAGCTTTCTTT. It specifies CASTTFGAMNTEAFF.

This clone was seen a few times. The chain links TRBV11-2 to TRBJ2-7, with 7 positions matching TRBD2. V lost 5 bases and J lost 2; bases outside the gene matches: 6. CDR1 and CDR2 (germline): SGHAT, FQNNGV. The CDR3 spans 14 residues. DNA for the CDR3: TGTGCCAGCAGCAGCGGACTAGACCCCTACGAGCAGTACTTC. Its translation: CASSSGLDPYEQYF.

This sequence joins TRBV7-3 and TRBJ1-3, with D possibly being TRBD1 (5 bases). The germline gives CDR1 SGHTA, CDR2 FQGTGA. V shed 5 bases and J shed 0 bases, with 11 bases lying between them. The CDR3 is 15 amino acids. This chain's CDR3 is CASSPGRRSGNTIYF. CDR3 DNA: TGTGCCAGCAGCCCGGGACGGCGCTCTGGAAACACCATATATTTT.

V and J are TRBV5-6 and TRBJ1-1; 8 nucleotides agree with TRBD1. The CDR3 runs 16 residues. Trimming removed 4 bases from V and 1 base from J; junction bases left unmatched: 9. Germline V CDR1 and CDR2: SGHDT, YYEEEE. CDR3 amino acids: CASSTRQGRQNTEAFF. The CDR3, as DNA: TGTGCCAGCAGCACCCGACAGGGGCGACAGAACACTGAAGCTTTCTTT.

This clone was seen a handful of times. The chain combines TRBV7-3 with TRBJ1-1, with D uncertain. Trimming stripped 2 bases from V and 7 bases from J, with 11 bases between. From germline, CDR1 is SGHTA and CDR2 FQGTGA. The CDR3 runs 13 residues. In nucleotides, the CDR3 is TGTGCCAGCAGCTTAGTGTCAGGATATGAAGCTTTCTTT. This gives the protein CASSLVSGYEAFF.

The V call is TRBV30, the J call TRBJ2-7, with a tentative D call TRBD2 (6 bases). Germline CDR1 GTSNPN, CDR2 SVGIG (reference sequence). Between the trimmed V and J ends, which lost 0 bases and 6 bases, there was a span of 15 bases. This CDR3 is 14 amino acids long. The CDR3 here is CAWSVGGDAVEQYF. In DNA form, the CDR3 reads TGTGCCTGGAGTGTTGGCGGGGACGCTGTCGAGCAGTACTTC.

This chain joins TRBV18 and TRBJ2-1; D gene ambiguous. Germline V gene lookup returns CDR1 KGHSH and CDR2 LQKENI. V lost 5 bases to trimming and J lost 6 bases, with 5 bases between them. This CDR3 is 11 amino acids long. The CDR3 nucleotides are TGTGCCAGCTCAGGGCTCAATGAGCAGTTCTTC. Translating it yields CASSGLNEQFF.

The rearrangement links TRBV7-8 to TRBJ1-1; D ambiguous. From germline, CDR1 is SGHVS and CDR2 FQNEAQ. The length of the CDR3 is 13 residues. Trimming took 6 bases from V and 7 from J, leaving 15 bases between them. CDR3 coding DNA: TGTGCCAGCAGGCCAGACCGTGTGAGTGAAGCTTTCTTT. It codes for CASRPDRVSEAFF.

The chain is built from TRBV9 and TRBJ2-7; 8 nucleotides align to TRBD1. Germline lookup yields CDR1 SGDLS and CDR2 YYNGEE. The CDR3 extends over 17 amino acids. The V and J ends lost 0 bases and 4 bases, in that order; junction bases with no gene match: 12. CDR3 coding DNA: TGTGCCAGCAGCGTAGCCATTGGACAGGGTCAAGGGTACGAGCAGTACTTC. Translation: CASSVAIGQGQGYEQYF. The variable domain in full, with the rest retrieved from reference TRBV9 and TRBJ2-7, is DSGVTQTPKHLITATGQRVTLRCSPRSGDLSVYWYQQSLDQGLQFLIQYYNGEERAKGNILERFSAQQFPDLHSELNLSSLELGDSALYFCASSVAIGQGQGYEQYFGPGTRLTVT.